The 17 T cell receptor beta chains in this list originate from one sample, sequenced in a study of T-cell memory formation after mild COVID-19 (dated by TCRdb to the early 2020s). Library preparation was by 5' RACE. This sample was sequenced with an Illumina NovaSeq 6000. The public reads were reprocessed in TCRdb via fastp at Q25 and MiXCR, keeping in-frame beta chains. Every entry covers one CDR3 protein and lists the most common genes and DNA from its rows. The sample table records 150,000 to 200,000 distinct CDR3 sequences; roughly 11% of these occur just once. Of the sample, 3% to 4% is held by the ten largest clones. Specimen: PBMCs or a T cell subset sorted from them (not recorded which). Receptor source: a man aged 18 to 30 who had mild COVID-19 (a few samples of this study predate the infection). The sample titles of this study are shuffled in the database, so cell type and time point are left out; the donor was told from shared clones.

This clonotype appeared many times. The V gene is TRBV2, the J gene TRBJ1-2; TRBD1 might be the D (5 bases). This CDR3 contains 13 residues. Trimming stripped 7 bases from V and 8 bases from J, with 17 bases between. Germline lookup yields CDR1 SNHLY and CDR2 FYNNEI. The CDR3 DNA follows: TGTGCCAGCACGGAGAGGGGTGGAGACGGCTACACCTTC. This sequence encodes CASTERGGDGYTF.

V is TRBV6-5 and J is TRBJ2-7; D uncertain. Between the trimmed V and J ends, which lost 2 bases and 3 bases, there was a span of 5 bases. Per germline, CDR1 MNHEY and CDR2 SVGAGI. The CDR3 is 12 residues long. The CDR3, as DNA: TGTGCCAGCAGTTACACGGGCTACGAGCAGTACTTC. Translated: CASSYTGYEQYF.

At least ten counts were recorded for this clonotype. In DNA, the CDR3 is TGTGCCAGCAGCCTGGGGGGGGGTTCGAGGCAGCCCCAGCATTTT. This translates into CASSLGGGSRQPQHF. This chain joins TRBV12-3 or TRBV12-4 and TRBJ1-5; D perhaps matches TRBD1 (5 bases). The ends were cut back, 6 bases at V and 7 bases at J, with 19 bases in the middle. The CDR3 is made up of 15 amino acids.

At least ten counts were recorded for this clonotype. The CDR3 DNA sequence: TGTGCCAGCAGCGTGGGACTAGCGGGGGGATGGGAGACCCAGTACTTC. Amino acid sequence: CASSVGLAGGWETQYF. This chain uses TRBV7-6 with TRBJ2-5; 15 bases align to TRBD2. The CDR3 consists of 16 residues. Germline V gene sequence: CDR1 SGHVS, CDR2 FNYEAQ. Trimming took 5 bases from V and 5 from J; bases not matched to a gene: 6.

This chain uses TRBV7-9 with TRBJ2-7, with 7 positions matching TRBD1. Germline loops: CDR1 SEHNR, CDR2 FQNEAQ (reference sequence). This CDR3 is built from 12 residues. Trimming cost V 5 bases and J 4 bases; bases outside gene matches: 2. Written as DNA, the CDR3 is TGTGCCAGCAGCGTGGGACAGTACGAGCAGTACTTC. The encoded protein is CASSVGQYEQYF.

This rearrangement joins TRBV28 to TRBJ2-1; TRBD2 matches 7 bases. Germline lookup yields CDR1 MDHEN and CDR2 SYDVKM. V was pared by 6 bases and J by 5 bases, with 19 bases of the junction left unmatched. There are 18 residues in the CDR3. The DNA for the CDR3 is TGTGCCAGCAGCCCAGGTCGCGGGACTACTACACACCACAATGAGCAGTTCTTC. Protein: CASSPGRGTTTHHNEQFF.

The CDR3 nucleotides read TGTGCCAGCATCCCGACCCTGAACACTGAAGCTTTCTTT. This gives the protein CASIPTLNTEAFF. The chain employs TRBV5-5 and TRBJ1-1; D is uncertain. The CDR3 sequence is 13 residues long. Trimming removed 6 bases from V and 0 bases from J, with 9 bases in between. Germline lookup yields CDR1 SGHKS and CDR2 YYEKEE (reference sequence).

This clonotype was found many times. The V and J genes are TRBV7-2 and TRBJ2-7, with D possibly being TRBD1 (5 bases). The germline CDR1 and CDR2 sequences are SGHTA and FQGNSA. V was clipped by 1 base and J by 1 base, with 11 bases between them. The CDR3 is made up of 15 amino acids. CDR3 in DNA: TGTGCCAGCAGCTTAGATTGGGGCAGATCCTACGAGCAGTACGTC. Translated: CASSLDWGRSYEQYV.

The CDR3 nucleotides read TGTGCCAGCAGCTTAGGAGGAGCCGACAATCAGCCCCAGCATTTT. Amino acids: CASSLGGADNQPQHF. The V call is TRBV7-9, the J call TRBJ1-5; no clear D. V lost 1 base, J lost 3 bases, and 10 bases lay in between. Germline V CDR1 and CDR2: SEHNR, FQNEAQ (reference sequence). This CDR3 comprises 15 residues.

This clonotype has just a few counts. The gene calls are TRBV18 and TRBJ2-7, with D possibly matching TRBD1 (5 bases). The ends were cut back, 2 bases at V and 1 base at J, with 12 bases in the middle. The CDR3 has 15 residues. Germline V gives CDR1 KGHSH, CDR2 LQKENI. CDR3 sequence: CASSPGSGLSYEQYV. Written as DNA, the CDR3 is TGTGCCAGCTCACCAGGATCAGGGTTATCCTACGAGCAGTACGTC.

There are many counts of this clonotype. This chain joins TRBV5-6 and TRBJ1-5; 8 nucleotides agree with TRBD1. The CDR3 consists of 14 residues. J gave up 5 bases and V 1 base, and 2 bases lay outside the gene matches. CDR1 is SGHDT, CDR2 YYEEEE, per germline. DNA for the CDR3: TGTGCCAGCAGCTTGTCAGGGGGCGATCAGCCCCAGCATTTT. Translating gives CASSLSGGDQPQHF.

In its sample, this clonotype was seen a few times. The V and J genes are TRBV5-1 and TRBJ1-5, with 7 bases aligning to TRBD1. The CDR3 is 14 amino acids. The ends lost 4 bases at V and 7 bases at J; junction bases unmatched: 8. CDR1 is SGHRS, CDR2 YFSETQ, per germline. CDR3 sequence reads: CASSPDPTGQPQHF. CDR3 nucleotides: TGCGCCAGCAGCCCCGATCCGACAGGGCAGCCCCAGCATTTT.

In this sample, this clonotype turned up a few times. The chain has TRBV27 and TRBJ2-2; D ambiguous. This CDR3 spans 14 amino acids. Germline V gene sequence: CDR1 MNHEY, CDR2 SMNVEV (reference sequence). Trimming took off 2 bases at V and 4 bases at J, with 8 bases between the two ends. As DNA, the CDR3 is TGTGCCAGCAGTTTAGAATGGGGCACCGGGGAGCTGTTTTTT. Protein: CASSLEWGTGELFF.

This chain links TRBV6-2 or TRBV6-3 with TRBJ2-1, with no clear D. The CDR3 is made up of 13 amino acids. The V and J ends lost 6 bases and 4 bases respectively, with 10 bases between them. Germline CDR1 MNHEY, CDR2 SVGEGT. For the CDR3, the DNA is TGTGCCAGCAGGGACGGACCTTACAATGAGCAGTTCTTC. This sequence encodes CASRDGPYNEQFF.

This clonotype has a handful of counts. V gene TRBV5-1 combines with J gene TRBJ1-2; 7 nucleotides match TRBD1. Germline V gene data show CDR1 as SGHRS and CDR2 as YFSETQ. The CDR3 extends over 16 amino acids. V lost 2 bases, J lost 2 bases, and 9 bases stayed unmatched. CDR3 protein: CASSFEDRLINYGYTF. In DNA form, the CDR3 reads TGCGCCAGCAGCTTCGAGGACAGGCTCATAAACTATGGCTACACCTTC.

CDR3 nucleotide sequence: TGCAGTGCTCCGCGCCCGGCGACCACAGATACGCAGTATTTT. It translates to CSAPRPATTDTQYF. This sequence joins TRBV20-1 and TRBJ2-3; D gene uncertain. V gave up 5 bases and J gave up 2 bases, with 14 bases separating them. The germline CDR1 and CDR2 sequences are DFQATT and SNEGSKA (reference sequence). This CDR3 is 14 amino acids long.

Many counts were recorded for this clonotype. J is TRBJ1-1 and V is TRBV15; 7 bases match TRBD1. V shed 3 bases and J 4 bases; nucleotides not matched to a gene: 17. CDR3 length: 18 amino acids. Per the germline V gene, CDR1 is LNHNV and CDR2 is YYDKDF (reference sequence). CDR3 DNA sequence: TGTGCCACCAGCAGCTTCACCGGGACAGAACAGAGGCGCACTGAAGCTTTCTTT. Amino acid sequence: CATSSFTGTEQRRTEAFF.